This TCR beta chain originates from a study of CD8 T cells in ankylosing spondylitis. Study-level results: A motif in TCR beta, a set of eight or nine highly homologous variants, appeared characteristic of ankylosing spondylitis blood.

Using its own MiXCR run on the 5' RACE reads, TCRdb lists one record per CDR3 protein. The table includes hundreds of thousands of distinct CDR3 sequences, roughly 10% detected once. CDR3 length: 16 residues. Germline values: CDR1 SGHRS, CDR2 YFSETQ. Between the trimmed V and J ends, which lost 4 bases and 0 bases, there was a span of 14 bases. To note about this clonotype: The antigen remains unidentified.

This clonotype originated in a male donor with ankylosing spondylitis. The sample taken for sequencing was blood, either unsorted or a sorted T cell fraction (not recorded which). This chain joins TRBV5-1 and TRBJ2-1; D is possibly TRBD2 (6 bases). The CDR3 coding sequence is TGCGCCAGCAGCCCTCTAGCGTCGAGCTCCTACAATGAGCAGTTCTTC. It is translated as CASSPLASSSYNEQFF. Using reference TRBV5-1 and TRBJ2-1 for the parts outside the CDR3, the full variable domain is KAGVTQTPRYLIKTRGQQVTLSCSPISGHRSVSWYQQTPGQGLQFLFEYFSETQRNKGNFPGRFSGRQFSNSRSEMNVSTLELGDSALYLCASSPLASSSYNEQFFGPGTRLTVL.